This is a list of T cell receptor beta chains from one sample in a study of blood T cell repertoires in COVID-19. Data came from immunoSEQ multiplex PCR; TCRdb stores just in-frame clones and leaves some out. The sample has about 250,000 clones; 70% to 90% are singletons. The sequencing input was PBMCs or T cells enriched from blood (not recorded which). Receptor source: a woman in her twenties or thirties who had recovered from COVID-19. CDR3s include the opening cysteine and the closing phenylalanine or tryptophan. D genes are given only for firm matches. Not all rows give a size; the values are once, few, many and, for expanded clones, a class.

D: .
size: .
J: TRBJ1-1
V: TRBV10-3
DNA: TGTGCCATCAGTGGAATACAGGGAGACTACCGAGCTTTCTTT
CDR3: CAISGIQGDYRAFF

D: .
size: .
J: TRBJ1-5
V: TRBV12-2
DNA: TGTGCAAGTCGCTTAGCCTTGGACAGGGTCGGGAATCAGCCCCAGCATTTT
CDR3: CASRLALDRVGNQPQHF

D: TRBD1
size: .
J: TRBJ1-1
V: TRBV7-2
DNA: TGTGCCAGCAGCTGGGGGACAGCCAACACTGAAGCTTTCTTT
CDR3: CASSWGTANTEAFF

D: .
size: .
J: TRBJ2-1
V: TRBV5-1
DNA: TGCGCCAGCAGCTTTACCCAGGGGCCCCCAAAATACAATGAGCAGTTCTTC
CDR3: CASSFTQGPPKYNEQFF

D: .
size: .
J: TRBJ1-1
V: TRBV29-1
DNA: TGCAGCGTGGAGAGGCAGGGATCTGAAGCTTTCTTT
CDR3: CSVERQGSEAFF

D: .
size: .
J: TRBJ2-7
V: TRBV25-1
DNA: TGTGCCAGCAAATCGGGGGTGGCCTACGAGCAGTACTTC
CDR3: CASKSGVAYEQYF

D: .
size: .
J: TRBJ1-1
V: TRBV28
DNA: TGTGCCAGCAAAAGACAGTTATTGAACACTGAAGCTTTCTTT
CDR3: CASKRQLLNTEAFF

D: .
size: .
J: TRBJ2-7
V: TRBV13
DNA: TGTGCCAGCAGCCACGTACCCTGGGGCAGGGAATACGAGCAGTACTTC
CDR3: CASSHVPWGREYEQYF

D: .
size: .
J: TRBJ2-1
V: TRBV4-2
DNA: TGTGCCAGCAGCCCCGATTTCCCGAGACTAGAAAGAGACAATGAGCAGTTCTTC
CDR3: CASSPDFPRLERDNEQFF

D: TRBD1
size: .
J: TRBJ1-2
V: TRBV19
DNA: TGTGCCAGTATAAGTTCTGGGACAGGGGAGAACTATGGCTACACCTTC
CDR3: CASISSGTGENYGYTF

D: .
size: .
J: TRBJ2-2
V: TRBV10-3
DNA: TGTGCCATAGGCGTGGACTCCGATTTCACCGGGGAGCTGTTTTTT
CDR3: CAIGVDSDFTGELFF

D: .
size: .
J: TRBJ1-3
V: TRBV7-9
DNA: TGTGCCAGCAGCTTCAAATCGGCTACAGAGTCTGGAAACACCATATATTTT
CDR3: CASSFKSATESGNTIYF

D: .
size: .
J: TRBJ2-1
V: TRBV2
DNA: TGTGCCAGCAGTGGCCTAAATGAGCAGTTCTTC
CDR3: CASSGLNEQFF

D: .
size: .
J: TRBJ1-6
V: TRBV19
DNA: TGTGCCAGTGGGAGGGAGCCACCCCTCCACTTT
CDR3: CASGREPPLHF

D: .
size: few
J: TRBJ2-1
V: TRBV15
DNA: TGTGCCACCAGCAGAGGAAGAGGCAATGAGCAGTTCTTC
CDR3: CATSRGRGNEQFF

D: .
size: .
J: TRBJ1-5
V: TRBV3-1/TRBV3-2
DNA: TGTGCCAGCAGCCTTAGGAGAGATCAGCCCCAGCATTTT
CDR3: CASSLRRDQPQHF

D: TRBD1
size: .
J: TRBJ1-2
V: TRBV2
DNA: TGTGCCAGCAGCCTGGGACAGGGGATTTTCGGCTACACCTTC
CDR3: CASSLGQGIFGYTF

D: TRBD2
size: .
J: TRBJ2-7
V: TRBV7-2
DNA: TGTGCCAGCAGCTTAGTGGGGGGGTCCGAGCAGTACTTC
CDR3: CASSLVGGSEQYF

D: .
size: .
J: TRBJ1-6
V: TRBV30
DNA: TGTGCCTGGAGTGTATCGGGTTCCGGCTCACCCCTCCACTTT
CDR3: CAWSVSGSGSPLHF

D: TRBD1
size: few
J: TRBJ1-6
V: TRBV19
DNA: TGTGCCAGTAGTACCCCCACAGGGACAGATAATTCACCCCTCCACTTT
CDR3: CASSTPTGTDNSPLHF

D: TRBD2
size: few
J: TRBJ2-1
V: TRBV10-2
DNA: TGCGCCAGCAGTAATAAGCGGGAGGGCCGCAATGAGCAGTTCTTC
CDR3: CASSNKREGRNEQFF

D: .
size: .
J: TRBJ1-4
V: TRBV28
DNA: TGTGCCAGCAGTCAGGGGACAACAACTAATGAAAAACTGTTTTTT
CDR3: CASSQGTTTNEKLFF

D: TRBD1
size: .
J: TRBJ1-1
V: TRBV5-4
DNA: TGTGCCAGCAGCTTGGGAGGGGGCAGGGGCACTGAAGCTTTCTTT
CDR3: CASSLGGGRGTEAFF

D: .
size: .
J: TRBJ1-5
V: TRBV10-3
DNA: TGTGCCATCAGTGACCCTTTCGGTCAGCCCCAGCATTTT
CDR3: CAISDPFGQPQHF

D: TRBD2
size: .
J: TRBJ2-3
V: TRBV19
DNA: TGTGCCAGTAGTCCCCTCGAGGGCGGGAGGGGCAAATGGGATACGCAGTATTTT
CDR3: CASSPLEGGRGKWDTQYF

D: .
size: .
J: TRBJ1-5
V: TRBV7-2
DNA: TGTGCCAGCAGCTTCGAGGGATTGAGCAATCAGCCCCAGCATTTT
CDR3: CASSFEGLSNQPQHF

D: .
size: .
J: TRBJ1-4
V: TRBV5-5
DNA: TGTGCCAGCAGCTCGGAGACCGAAACCACCCAAAAACTGTTTTTT
CDR3: CASSSETETTQKLFF

D: .
size: .
J: TRBJ2-2
V: TRBV3-1/TRBV3-2
DNA: TGTGCCAGCAGCCCGACCGGGACAAGGAACACCGGGGAGCTGTTTTTT
CDR3: CASSPTGTRNTGELFF

D: TRBD2
size: .
J: TRBJ2-3
V: TRBV15
DNA: TGTGCCACCAGCTCACGACTAGCGGAGGTCACAGATACGCAGTATTTT
CDR3: CATSSRLAEVTDTQYF

D: .
size: .
J: TRBJ2-2
V: TRBV5-1
DNA: TGCGCCAGCAGGCAGGGGGACTCGAACACCGGGGAGCTGTTTTTT
CDR3: CASRQGDSNTGELFF

D: TRBD2
size: .
J: TRBJ2-1
V: TRBV24-1
DNA: TGTGCCACCAGTGATTTAACTAGCGGGGGCAATGAGCAGTTCTTC
CDR3: CATSDLTSGGNEQFF

D: .
size: .
J: TRBJ1-3
V: TRBV30
DNA: TGTGCCTGGAAAGTAGGCGGCGGAAACACCATATATTTT
CDR3: CAWKVGGGNTIYF

D: TRBD2
size: .
J: TRBJ2-3
V: TRBV7-6
DNA: TGTGCCAGCAGCCCACTAGCGGGGGTTGGGGATACGCAGTATTTT
CDR3: CASSPLAGVGDTQYF

D: .
size: .
J: TRBJ1-5
V: TRBV6-5
DNA: TGTGCCAGCATCCCTTGGCAGGGTAGAAGTCAGCCCCAGCATTTT
CDR3: CASIPWQGRSQPQHF

D: .
size: .
J: TRBJ1-2
V: TRBV28
DNA: TGTGCCAGCACCCCAGGCAACTATGGCTACACCTTC
CDR3: CASTPGNYGYTF